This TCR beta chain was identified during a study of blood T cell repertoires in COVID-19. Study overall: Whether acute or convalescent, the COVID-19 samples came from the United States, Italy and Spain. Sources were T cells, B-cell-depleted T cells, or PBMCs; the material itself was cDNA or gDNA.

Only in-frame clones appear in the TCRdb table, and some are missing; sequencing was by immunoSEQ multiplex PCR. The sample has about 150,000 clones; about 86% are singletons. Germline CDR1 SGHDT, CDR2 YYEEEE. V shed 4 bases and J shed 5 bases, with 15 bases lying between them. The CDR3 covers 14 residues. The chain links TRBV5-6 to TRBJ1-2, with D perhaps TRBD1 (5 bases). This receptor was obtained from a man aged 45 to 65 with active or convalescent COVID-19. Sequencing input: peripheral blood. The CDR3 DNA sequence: TGTGCCAGCAGCGACTCGTCGGGGGAGTATGGCTACACCTTC. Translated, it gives CASSDSSGEYGYTF.